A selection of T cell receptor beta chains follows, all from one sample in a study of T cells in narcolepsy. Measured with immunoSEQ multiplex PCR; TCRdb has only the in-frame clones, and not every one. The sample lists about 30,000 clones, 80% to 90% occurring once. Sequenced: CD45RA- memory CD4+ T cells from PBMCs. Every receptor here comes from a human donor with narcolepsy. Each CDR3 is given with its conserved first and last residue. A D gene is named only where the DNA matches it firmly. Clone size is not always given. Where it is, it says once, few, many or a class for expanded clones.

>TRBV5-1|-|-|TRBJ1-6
CASSLENRVGASPLHF
TGCGCCAGCAGCTTAGAAAACAGGGTGGGAGCTTCACCCCTCCACTTT
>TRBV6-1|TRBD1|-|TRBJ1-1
CASSRGGTGTEAFF
TGTGCCAGCAGTAGAGGGGGCACGGGGACTGAAGCTTTCTTT
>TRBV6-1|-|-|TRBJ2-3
CASSAGPASTDTQYF
TGTGCCAGCAGTGCGGGACCGGCGAGCACAGATACGCAGTATTTT
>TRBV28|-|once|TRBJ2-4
CASSLSGSHIQYF
TGTGCCAGCAGTTTATCCGGGAGCCACATTCAGTACTTC
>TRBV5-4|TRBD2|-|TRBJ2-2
CASRSLAGVPGELFF
TGTGCCAGCAGATCATTGGCGGGGGTTCCCGGGGAGCTGTTTTTT
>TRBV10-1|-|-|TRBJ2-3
CASSDPDTDTQYF
TGCGCCAGCAGTGATCCAGACACAGATACGCAGTATTTT
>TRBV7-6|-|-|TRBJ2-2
CASSLGGAGTGELFF
TGTGCCAGCAGCTTAGGTGGAGCTGGCACCGGGGAGCTGTTTTTT
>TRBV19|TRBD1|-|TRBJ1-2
CASSRGGQGEYGYTF
TGTGCCAGTAGTAGAGGAGGACAGGGGGAATATGGCTACACCTTC
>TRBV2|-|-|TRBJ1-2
CASTKNRGNYGYTF
TGTGCCAGCACCAAAAATCGTGGTAACTATGGCTACACCTTC
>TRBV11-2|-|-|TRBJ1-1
CASSAGTHGGTEAFF
TGTGCCAGCAGCGCGGGGACCCACGGAGGCACTGAAGCTTTCTTT
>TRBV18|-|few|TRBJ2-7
CASSPPSSYEQYF
TGTGCCAGCTCACCACCTTCCTCCTACGAGCAGTACTTC
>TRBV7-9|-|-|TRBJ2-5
CASSLNEGETQYF
TGTGCCAGCAGCTTAAACGAGGGCGAGACCCAGTACTTC
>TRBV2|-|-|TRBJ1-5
CASSRDLVGSNQPQHF
TGTGCCAGCAGCCGTGACCTGGTGGGTAGCAATCAGCCCCAGCATTTT
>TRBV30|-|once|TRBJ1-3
CAWSTLGSYGNTIYF
TGTGCCTGGAGTACATTGGGGAGTTACGGAAACACCATATATTTT
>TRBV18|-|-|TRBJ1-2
CASSPAENYGYTF
TGTGCCAGCTCACCCGCGGAGAACTATGGCTACACCTTC
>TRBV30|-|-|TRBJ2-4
CAWSVGGKGNIQYF
TGTGCCTGGAGTGTAGGGGGAAAGGGAAACATTCAGTACTTC
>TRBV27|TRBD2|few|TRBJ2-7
CASSTSGGFEQYF
TGTGCCAGCAGTACCTCGGGGGGGTTCGAGCAGTACTTC
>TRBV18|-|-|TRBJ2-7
CASSPLGGEQYF
TGTGCCAGCTCACCATTAGGAGGCGAGCAGTACTTC
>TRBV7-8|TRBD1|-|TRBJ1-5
CASSLARRGQTSNQPQHF
TGTGCCAGCAGCTTAGCTAGACGGGGACAGACAAGCAATCAGCCCCAGCATTTT
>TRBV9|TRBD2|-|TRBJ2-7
CASSVSVGGSHEQYF
TGTGCCAGCAGCGTATCGGTCGGGGGGTCCCACGAGCAGTACTTC
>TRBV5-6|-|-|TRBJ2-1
CASSLAFLGQVRGNEQFF
TGTGCCAGCAGCTTGGCCTTTCTTGGGCAGGTTAGGGGCAATGAGCAGTTCTTC
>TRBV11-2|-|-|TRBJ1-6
CASSLVNSPLHF
TGTGCCAGCAGCTTAGTTAATTCACCCCTCCACTTT
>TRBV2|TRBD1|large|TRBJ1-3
CASKGTAGNTIYF
TGTGCCAGTAAAGGGACAGCCGGAAACACCATATATTTT
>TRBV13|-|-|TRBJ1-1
CASSPWGERGTEAFF
TGTGCCAGCAGCCCCTGGGGGGAGAGAGGGACTGAAGCTTTCTTT
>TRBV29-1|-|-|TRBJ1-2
CSVVAGLNYGYTF
TGCAGCGTTGTGGCAGGGCTAAACTATGGCTACACCTTC
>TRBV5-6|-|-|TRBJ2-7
CASNLVGGEQYF
TGTGCCAGCAATCTGGTAGGGGGCGAGCAGTACTTC
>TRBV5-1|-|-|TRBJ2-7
CASNPGRNLRQYF
TGCGCCAGCAACCCGGGCCGTAACCTAAGGCAGTACTTC
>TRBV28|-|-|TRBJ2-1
CASRTRRASYNEQFF
TGTGCCAGCAGGACCCGGAGGGCCTCCTACAATGAGCAGTTCTTC
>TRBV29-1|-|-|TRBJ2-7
CSVAEHSYEQYF
TGCAGCGTTGCAGAGCACTCCTACGAGCAGTACTTC
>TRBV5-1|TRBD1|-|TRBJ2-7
CASSRTGGSSYEQYF
TGCGCCAGCAGCCGTACAGGGGGAAGCTCCTACGAGCAGTACTTC
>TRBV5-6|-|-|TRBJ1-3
CASSPARGVTGNTIYF
TGTGCCAGCAGCCCCGCAAGAGGGGTAACTGGAAACACCATATATTTT
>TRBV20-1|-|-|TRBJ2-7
CSARVVPQQYF
TGCAGTGCTAGAGTGGTTCCTCAGCAGTACTTC
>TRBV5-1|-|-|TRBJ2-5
CASSLGAVRETQYF
TGCGCCAGCAGCTTAGGGGCGGTTAGAGAGACCCAGTACTTC
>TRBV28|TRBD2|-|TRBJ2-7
CASSLMSGLAGVHEQYF
TGTGCCAGCAGTTTGATGAGCGGTTTAGCGGGAGTTCACGAGCAGTACTTC
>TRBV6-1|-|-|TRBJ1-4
CASSERGLGTNEKLFF
TGTGCCAGCAGTGAAAGGGGACTCGGAACTAATGAAAAACTGTTTTTT
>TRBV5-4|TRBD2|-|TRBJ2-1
CASSLGLAGGTGEQFF
TGTGCCAGCAGCTTGGGACTAGCGGGAGGGACGGGGGAGCAGTTCTTC
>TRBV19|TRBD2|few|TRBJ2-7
CASSVTSGAYYEQYF
TGTGCCAGTAGTGTGACTAGCGGGGCCTACTACGAGCAGTACTTC
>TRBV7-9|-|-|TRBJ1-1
CASSLVDRNGPEAFF
TGTGCCAGCAGCTTAGTAGACAGGAATGGTCCTGAAGCTTTCTTT